A single sample is the source of the 24 T cell receptor beta chains below, sequenced in a study of blood T cell repertoires in COVID-19. Assay: immunoSEQ multiplex PCR; the TCRdb copy retains only in-frame clones and omits some. The table has around 190,000 clones, approximately 82% seen once. The sequencing sample was made of peripheral blood. The receptors were gathered from a human donor in a cohort sampled during active COVID-19.

This chain connects TRBV19 to TRBJ2-5, with 7 bases lining up with TRBD2. CDR3 length: 15 amino acids. V lost 0 bases, J lost 1 base, and 2 bases stayed unmatched. Germline V gives CDR1 LNHDA, CDR2 SQIVND (reference sequence). DNA for the CDR3: TGTGCCAGTAGTATAGAGGGGGGGGGCCAAGAGACCCAGTACTTC. This encodes CASSIEGGGQETQYF.

The V gene is TRBV19, the J gene TRBJ2-1; 7 bases line up with TRBD2. V trimming: 1 base; J trimming: 8 bases; junction bases outside the gene matches: 5. Germline V gene sequence: CDR1 LNHDA, CDR2 SQIVND (reference sequence). CDR3 length equals 14 residues. The CDR3 bases are TGTGCCAGTAGTATAGGGGGAGGGTTATATGAGCAGTTCTTC. Translation gives CASSIGGGLYEQFF. Full variable domain (remainder filled in from reference TRBV19 and TRBJ2-1): DGGITQSPKYLFRKEGQNVTLSCEQNLNHDAMYWYRQDPGQGLRLIYYSQIVNDFQKGDIAEGYSVSREKKESFPLTVTSAQKNPTAFYLCASSIGGGLYEQFFGPGTRLTVL.

The V call is TRBV9, the J call TRBJ2-1; a possible D gene is TRBD2 (6 bases). This CDR3 is 15 amino acids long. Trimming removed 4 bases from V and 10 bases from J, with 21 bases in between. Germline CDR1 and CDR2: SGDLS and YYNGEE. This CDR3 reads CASSLSDYTSYEQFF. In DNA, the CDR3 is TGTGCCAGCAGCCTGTCGGACTATACCTCCTACGAGCAGTTCTTC.

V and J are TRBV20-1 and TRBJ1-5, with a possible D match to TRBD1 (6 bases). The CDR3 covers 16 residues. Trimming cost V 3 bases and J 6 bases, with 21 bases left between them. From germline, CDR1 is DFQATT and CDR2 SNEGSKA (reference sequence). The CDR3 is CSASPGQPVGVQPQHF. The CDR3 DNA reads as TGCAGTGCTAGTCCGGGACAACCTGTGGGAGTTCAGCCCCAGCATTTT.

J is TRBJ1-4 and V is TRBV21-1; the table's D call, TRBD1, has no DNA check behind it. TRBV21-1 constitutes a pseudogene. CDR3 length: 17 amino acids. The DNA for the CDR3 is TGTGCCAGCAGCACCCGACAGGGGATAGTGGCTAATGAAAAACTGTTTTTT. Residues: CASSTRQGIVANEKLFF.

The rearrangement uses TRBV5-1 and TRBJ2-5; perhaps TRBD1 as D (5 bases). The V end lost 0 bases, the J end lost 5 bases, and 11 bases lay between the germline ends. The V gene's germline CDR1 is SGHRS and CDR2 YFSETQ. This CDR3 contains 14 residues. CDR3 sequence reads: CASSLDQGLETQYF. The CDR3 region has the DNA TGCGCCAGCAGCTTGGATCAGGGTCTGGAGACCCAGTACTTC.

In this sample, this clone turned up once. V and J are TRBV15 and TRBJ1-1; the D gene is possibly TRBD1 (6 bases). V was clipped by 3 bases and J by 10 bases, with 15 bases between them. Germline V CDR1 and CDR2: LNHNV, YYDKDF (reference sequence). The CDR3 loop spans 13 amino acids. The DNA of the CDR3 is TGTGCCACCAGCAGGCCACAACAGGGTACAGCTTTCTTT. Its protein product is CATSRPQQGTAFF. The variable domain in full, with the rest retrieved from reference TRBV15 and TRBJ1-1, is DAMVIQNPRYQVTQFGKPVTLSCSQTLNHNVMYWYQQKSSQAPKLLFHYYDKDFNNEADTPDNFQSRRPNTSFCFLDIRSPGLGDTAMYLCATSRPQQGTAFFGQGTRLTVV.

V and J are TRBV5-1 and TRBJ2-1; 8 nucleotides align to TRBD1. The V segment lost 3 bases and the J segment 5 bases; nucleotides outside the gene matches: 7. This CDR3 spans 15 amino acids. Germline CDR1 reads SGHRS; CDR2 reads YFSETQ. The CDR3 DNA reads TGCGCCAGCAGCTCTTGGGGACAGGAAGACAATGAGCAGTTCTTC. It translates to CASSSWGQEDNEQFF.

This chain links TRBV28 with TRBJ1-4; 7 nucleotides line up with TRBD1. Germline V CDR1 and CDR2: MDHEN, SYDVKM. The CDR3 has 13 residues. After removal of 5 bases from V and 5 bases from J, the junction contained 2 bases not matched to a gene. Written as DNA, the CDR3 is TGTGCCAGCAGTACGGGACAGAATGAAAAACTGTTTTTT. Residues: CASSTGQNEKLFF. The full variable domain, with the rest looked up from reference TRBV28 and TRBJ1-4, is DVKVTQSSRYLVKRTGEKVFLECVQDMDHENMFWYRQDPGLGLRLIYFSYDVKMKEKGDIPEGYSVSREKKERFSLILESASTNQTSMYLCASSTGQNEKLFFGSGTQLSVL.

This clone has at least ten counts. The chain couples TRBV29-1 to TRBJ2-1; TRBD2 aligns across 11 bases. The CDR3 runs 15 residues. Germline V gives CDR1 SQVTM, CDR2 ANQGSEA. Trimming at V came to 3 bases and at J to 8 bases, leaving 9 bases not matched to a gene. The CDR3 DNA is TGCAGCGTTGACCCACTAGCGGGAGTGGAGGATGAGCAGTTCTTC. It translates to CSVDPLAGVEDEQFF.

DNA for the CDR3: TGTGCCAGTAGTCCCCACCGCAAGCGGCTACAAGAGACCCAGTACTTC. Translating gives CASSPHRKRLQETQYF. The chain uses TRBV19 and TRBJ2-5; D might be TRBD2 (5 bases). Trimming pared 5 bases from V and 2 bases from J, leaving 18 bases between. Germline values: CDR1 LNHDA, CDR2 SQIVND (reference sequence). The CDR3 has 16 amino acids.

The chain couples TRBV10-1 to TRBJ2-3, with no clear D. CDR1 WNHNN and CDR2 SYGVQD come from the germline V gene (reference sequence). The V and J ends lost 0 bases and 1 base respectively, with 8 bases between them. There are 15 residues in the CDR3. This CDR3 is CASSESSVRTDTQYF. The CDR3 region has the DNA TGCGCCAGCAGTGAGTCGTCCGTTCGCACAGATACGCAGTATTTT.

A note on this clone: Other DNA variants within this sample encode the same CDR3. The genes are TRBV4-2 and TRBJ2-7, with TRBD2 matching over 13 bases. The CDR3 totals 15 residues. From germline, CDR1 is LGHNA and CDR2 YNFKEQ. The V and J ends lost 2 bases and 3 bases, in that order; junction bases with no gene match: 1. The CDR3 nucleotides are TGTGCCAGCAGCCAACGGACTAGCGGGAGCTACGAGCAGTACTTC. It yields the protein CASSQRTSGSYEQYF.

The chain uses TRBV6-5 and TRBJ2-3, with 12 bases that match TRBD2. Trimming cost V 7 bases and J 0 bases; bases outside gene matches: 2. CDR1 is MNHEY and CDR2 is SVGAGI in the germline V gene. The CDR3 consists of 15 residues. The CDR3 DNA reads as TGTGCCAGCAAGACTAGCGGGAGTAGCACAGATACGCAGTATTTT. Amino acids: CASKTSGSSTDTQYF.

This sequence joins TRBV6-5 and TRBJ2-1; 7 positions match TRBD2. Germline CDR1 and CDR2: MNHEY and SVGAGI. J was trimmed by 10 bases and V by 3 bases; bases with no gene match: 9. The CDR3 spans 14 residues. The CDR3 sequence: CASSYSEGGYEQFF. For the CDR3, the DNA is TGTGCCAGCAGTTATTCTGAGGGAGGGTACGAGCAGTTCTTC.

The chain recombines TRBV5-5 with TRBJ1-6; D is ambiguous. Germline CDR1 and CDR2: SGHKS and YYEKEE (reference sequence). The CDR3 is 14 amino acids. Trimming shortened V by 2 bases and J by 3 bases, and 6 bases separated the two germline ends. The chain's CDR3 is CASSFDFYNSPLHF. CDR3 in DNA: TGTGCCAGCAGCTTCGACTTCTATAATTCACCCCTCCACTTT.

V gene TRBV28 combines with J gene TRBJ2-1, with D tentatively TRBD2 (5 bases). CDR1 and CDR2 (germline): MDHEN, SYDVKM. V lost 11 bases to trimming and J lost 2 bases, with 10 bases between them. This CDR3 contains 12 residues. The CDR3 DNA reads as TGTGCCTCAGGAGGCCCCTACAATGAGCAGTTCTTC. Translating it yields CASGGPYNEQFF.

The V gene is TRBV11-2, the J gene TRBJ2-5; 8 nucleotides agree with TRBD2. The V gene's germline CDR1 is SGHAT and CDR2 FQNNGV. The CDR3 consists of 16 residues. V lost 3 bases, J lost 5 bases, and 11 bases stayed unmatched. In DNA form, the CDR3 reads TGTGCCAGCAGCTTCGGGTCGGCGGGAGGTGGGGAGACCCAGTACTTC. It yields the protein CASSFGSAGGGETQYF.

This chain links TRBV18 with TRBJ2-3, with 7 nucleotides matching TRBD2. The CDR3 extends over 14 amino acids. Germline V gene lookup returns CDR1 KGHSH and CDR2 LQKENI. V was pared by 1 base and J by 4 bases, with 2 bases of the junction left unmatched. The CDR3 region has the DNA TGTGCCAGCTCACCACGAGCGGGGCCAGATACGCAGTATTTT. Encoded protein: CASSPRAGPDTQYF. The full variable domain, its missing parts supplied by reference TRBV18 and TRBJ2-3, is NAGVMQNPRHLVRRRGQEARLRCSPMKGHSHVYWYRQLPEEGLKFMVYLQKENIIDESGMPKERFSAEFPKEGPSILRIQQVVRGDSAAYFCASSPRAGPDTQYFGPGTRLTVL.

The chain joins TRBV15 to TRBJ2-3; D possibly corresponds to TRBD2 (5 bases). V lost 3 bases and J lost 4, with 17 bases in between. Germline CDR1 and CDR2: LNHNV and YYDKDF (reference sequence). CDR3 length: 16 residues. This CDR3 reads CATSREGGVSADTQYF. The CDR3 DNA reads TGTGCCACCAGCAGGGAAGGTGGCGTTAGCGCAGATACGCAGTATTTT.

V is TRBV5-1 and J is TRBJ2-1, with D possibly being TRBD2 (6 bases). V was trimmed by 4 bases and J by 4 bases, leaving 15 bases between them. The CDR3 spans 15 residues. From germline, CDR1 is SGHRS and CDR2 YFSETQ. CDR3 protein: CASSLVGGGYNEQFF. The CDR3 DNA reads TGCGCCAGCAGCCTGGTGGGGGGAGGTTACAATGAGCAGTTCTTC.

The chain carries TRBV11-2 and TRBJ2-3; 7 positions agree with TRBD2. CDR3 length: 14 residues. Germline trimming cut 3 bases from V and 4 bases from J; bases unmatched to any gene: 4. The V gene's germline CDR1 is SGHAT and CDR2 FQNNGV. This CDR3 reads CASSLRLASDTQYF. DNA of the CDR3: TGTGCCAGCAGCTTGAGACTAGCTTCAGATACGCAGTATTTT.

This rearrangement joins TRBV18 to TRBJ2-7, with 8 nucleotides matching TRBD1. Germline values: CDR1 KGHSH, CDR2 LQKENI. The V gene end was trimmed by 1 base and the J gene end by 6 bases; junction bases not matched to a gene: 5. The CDR3 is 14 residues long. CDR3 protein: CASSPRDRPREQYF. Here the CDR3 DNA reads TGTGCCAGCTCACCACGGGACAGGCCTCGCGAGCAGTACTTC.

The V gene is TRBV5-1, the J gene TRBJ1-4, with D perhaps matching TRBD1 (6 bases). V was pared by 4 bases and J by 8 bases, with 18 bases between. Germline CDR1 and CDR2: SGHRS and YFSETQ. The CDR3 contains 15 residues. The chain's CDR3 is CASSPLQGGSEKLFF. The CDR3 coding sequence is TGCGCCAGCAGCCCGTTACAGGGTGGGAGCGAAAAACTGTTTTTT.